This entry features one T cell receptor beta chain sequence. No conserved phenylalanine or tryptophan is present at the end of the CDR3, so a read error is the likely explanation. This specimen belongs to a study of CD8+CD57+ T cells in acquired aplastic anemia. Turning to the study itself: Quantities of DNA derived from sorted CD4+ and CD8+ cells averaged around 3.2 ug.

The template used for profiling TCR beta VDJ and CDR3 was genomic DNA. TCRdb processed the reads anew with MiXCR; each CDR3 protein has one entry. In the table there are 130,000 or so distinct CDR3 sequences, about 60% of which are singletons. The CDR3 contains 14 residues. Germline V lookup: CDR1 ENHRY, CDR2 SYGVKD. Patients who underwent sequencing had shown CD8+CD57+ cell expansion by flow cytometry. Every patient had severe acquired aplastic anemia. Prior therapy had not been administered to any patient at the time of blood sampling. What was sequenced was sorted CD4+, CD8+, or CD8+CD57+ T cells (not recorded which) from PBMCs. The rearrangement uses TRBV10-3 and TRBJ1-3; the D gene is possibly TRBD1 (5 bases). The receptor comes from a human donor with aplastic anemia. The CDR3 here is CAISGRDSGNTIYS. The CDR3 DNA reads TGTGCCATCAGTGGCAGGGACTCTGGGAACACCATATATTCT.